Presented here are 3 T cell receptor beta chains from one specimen sequenced in a study of T cell clones after liver transplantation. The table came from immunoSEQ multiplex PCR; TCRdb's copy has only in-frame clones and leaves some out. The repertoire consists of nearly 55,000 clones, with less than 85% occurring once and the leading ten covering over 7%. The sequenced sample was CD4+ T cells from blood, obtained before liver transplant. The origin of the receptors is a human donor who received a liver transplant.

The chain has TRBV4-1 and TRBJ1-3; D is ambiguous. CDR1 is MGHRA and CDR2 is YSYEKL in the germline V gene. Between the trimmed V and J ends, which lost 0 bases and 2 bases, there was a span of 11 bases. This CDR3 comprises 16 residues. The CDR3 DNA sequence: TGCGCCAGCAGCCAAGATACTCGAGTAGCTGGAAACACCATATATTTT. Translated, it gives CASSQDTRVAGNTIYF.

CDR3 sequence reads: CASSSGQKDSAEAFF. CDR3 in DNA: TGTGCCAGCAGTTCCGGCCAAAAAGATAGCGCTGAAGCTTTCTTT. V and J are TRBV28 and TRBJ1-1, with D unclear. The CDR3 consists of 15 residues. Trimming shortened V by 4 bases and J by 6 bases, and 18 bases separated the two germline ends. Per the germline V gene, CDR1 is MDHEN and CDR2 is SYDVKM.

The rearrangement joins TRBV6-1 to TRBJ1-1; D possibly corresponds to TRBD1 (5 bases). Per germline, CDR1 MNHNS and CDR2 SASEGT. CDR3 length equals 14 residues. V lost 4 bases and J 3 bases, leaving 12 bases between the germline ends. The CDR3 here is CASSGGQGHTEAFF. Here the CDR3 DNA reads TGTGCCAGCAGTGGGGGTCAGGGACACACTGAAGCTTTCTTT.